This T cell receptor beta chain was sequenced for a study of blood T cells in healthy people across ages. Regarding the study as a whole: Naive CD4+ cells and diversity were both higher in long-lived donors than in aged donors. The authors considered diversity estimates from one million T cells to be underestimates.

V lost 7 bases, J lost 2 bases, and 13 bases lay in between. Germline CDR1 and CDR2: MGHDK and SYGVNS. The CDR3 extends over 14 amino acids. Staff drew about 10 milliliters of peripheral blood from each donor. The use of a sample-barcoded 5' primer and a J-beta primer mix characterized a second PCR of about 7 to 12 cycles. Each of the samples gave a minimum of 3 million paired-end reads that contained CDR3. TCRdb re-called the 5' RACE reads through MiXCR, storing one row per CDR3 protein. The sample comprises about 1.1 million distinct CDR3 sequences, less than 45% of which are singletons, and less than 15% rests with the top ten. With regard to this clonotype: Antigen: not known.

The receptor was isolated from a young man in good health. The genes are TRBV25-1 and TRBJ2-3; D gene unclear. The specimen was blood. For the CDR3, the DNA is TGTGCCAGCAAGGCAGGAACCCACACAGATACGCAGTATTTT. This gives the protein CASKAGTHTDTQYF.